This T cell receptor beta chain was identified during a study of blood T cell repertoires in COVID-19. Whole-study context: In each case, the material was cDNA or gDNA derived from T cells, B-cell-depleted T cells, or PBMCs.

This clone was seen more than once but under ten times. In Cohort 3, a recovered donor had either two negative PCRs, clearance, or symptom resolution. The V gene's germline CDR1 is SQVTM and CDR2 ANQGSEA. This CDR3 region has 13 residues. The V gene end was trimmed by 6 bases and the J gene end by 7 bases; junction bases not matched to a gene: 3. Per the authors' pipeline: Amplifying reference gene primers gave estimates of nucleated cell counts. Some clones are missing from TCRdb's copy, which holds only in-frame ones; the method was immunoSEQ multiplex PCR. Clonal size and the V and J genes are those of that table, whereas D and trimming came from the DNA. The sample consists of about 190,000 clones, approximately 84% of them appearing once.

What was sequenced was PBMCs or T cells enriched from blood (not recorded which). The TCR comes from a woman between 25 and 40 years old who had recovered from COVID-19. The chain is built from TRBV29-1 and TRBJ1-6, with 10 bases identical to TRBD1. CDR3 sequence reads: CSVADRGNSPLHF. The CDR3 DNA reads as TGCAGCGTCGCGGACAGGGGGAATTCACCCCTCCACTTT.